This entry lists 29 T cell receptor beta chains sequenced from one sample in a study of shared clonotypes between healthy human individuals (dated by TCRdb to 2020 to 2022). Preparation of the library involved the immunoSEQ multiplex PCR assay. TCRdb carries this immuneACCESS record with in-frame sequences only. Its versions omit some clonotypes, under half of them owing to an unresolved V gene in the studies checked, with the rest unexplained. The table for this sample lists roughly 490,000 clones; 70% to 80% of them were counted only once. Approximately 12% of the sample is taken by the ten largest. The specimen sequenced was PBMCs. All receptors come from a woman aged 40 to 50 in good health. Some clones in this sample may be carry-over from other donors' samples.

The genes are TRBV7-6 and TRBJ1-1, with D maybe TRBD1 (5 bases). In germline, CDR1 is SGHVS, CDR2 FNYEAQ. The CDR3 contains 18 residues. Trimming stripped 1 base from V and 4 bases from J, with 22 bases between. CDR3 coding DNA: TGTGCCAGCAGCTTAGAAATACAACCTGGGGCGCATGGCACTGAAGCTTTCTTT. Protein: CASSLEIQPGAHGTEAFF.

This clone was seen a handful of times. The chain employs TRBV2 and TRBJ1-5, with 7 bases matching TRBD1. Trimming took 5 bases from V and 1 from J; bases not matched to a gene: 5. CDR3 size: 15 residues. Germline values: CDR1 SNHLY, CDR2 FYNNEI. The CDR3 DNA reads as TGTGCCAGCAGTCCCCGGACAGGCAGCAATCAGCCCCAGCATTTT. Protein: CASSPRTGSNQPQHF.

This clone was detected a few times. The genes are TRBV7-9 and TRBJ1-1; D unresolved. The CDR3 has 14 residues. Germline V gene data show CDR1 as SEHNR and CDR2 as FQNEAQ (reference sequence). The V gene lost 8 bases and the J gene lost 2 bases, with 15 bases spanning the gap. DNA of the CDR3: TGTGCCAGCGTGCCCGGAGGATTTAACACTGAAGCTTTCTTT. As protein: CASVPGGFNTEAFF. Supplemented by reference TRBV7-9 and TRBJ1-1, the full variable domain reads DTGVSQNPRHKITKRGQNVTFRCDPISEHNRLYWYRQTLGQGPEFLTYFQNEAQLEKSRLLSDRFSAERPKGSFSTLEIQRTEQGDSAMYLCASVPGGFNTEAFFGQGTRLTVV.

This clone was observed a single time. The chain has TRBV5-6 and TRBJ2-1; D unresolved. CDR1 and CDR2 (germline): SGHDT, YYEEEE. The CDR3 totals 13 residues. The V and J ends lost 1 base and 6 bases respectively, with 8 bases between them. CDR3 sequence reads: CASSLRASNEQFF. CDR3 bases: TGTGCCAGCAGCTTGCGGGCTTCCAATGAGCAGTTCTTC.

CDR3 in DNA: TGTGCCAGCAGTTTTTCTCTCGGCTACGAGCAGTACTTC. It specifies CASSFSLGYEQYF. V and J are TRBV27 and TRBJ2-7; D is unclear. Germline CDR1 is MNHEY and CDR2 is SMNVEV (reference sequence). Trimming shortened V by 3 bases and J by 3 bases, and 9 bases separated the two germline ends. The CDR3 contains 13 residues.

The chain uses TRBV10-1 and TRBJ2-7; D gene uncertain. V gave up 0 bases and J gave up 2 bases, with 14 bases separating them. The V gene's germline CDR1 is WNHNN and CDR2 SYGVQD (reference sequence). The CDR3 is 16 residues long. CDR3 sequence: CASSESSKAGTYEQYF. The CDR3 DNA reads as TGCGCCAGCAGTGAGTCGAGTAAGGCTGGCACCTACGAGCAGTACTTC.

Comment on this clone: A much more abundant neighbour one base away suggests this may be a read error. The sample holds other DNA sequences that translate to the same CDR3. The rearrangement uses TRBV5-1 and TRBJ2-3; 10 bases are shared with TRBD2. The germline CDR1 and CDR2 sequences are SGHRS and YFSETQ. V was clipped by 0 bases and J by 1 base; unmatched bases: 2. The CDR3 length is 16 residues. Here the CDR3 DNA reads TGCGCCAGCAGCTTGGTGCTAGCGGGAGGCACAGATACGCAGTATTTT. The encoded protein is CASSLVLAGGTDTQYF.

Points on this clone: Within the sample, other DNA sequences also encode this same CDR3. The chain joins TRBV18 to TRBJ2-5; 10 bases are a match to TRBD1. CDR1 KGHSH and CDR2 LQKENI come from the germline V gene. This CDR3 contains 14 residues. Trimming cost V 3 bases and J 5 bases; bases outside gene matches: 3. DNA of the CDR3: TGTGCCAGCTCACCGACAGGGGGCCGGGAGACCCAGTACTTC. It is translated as CASSPTGGRETQYF.

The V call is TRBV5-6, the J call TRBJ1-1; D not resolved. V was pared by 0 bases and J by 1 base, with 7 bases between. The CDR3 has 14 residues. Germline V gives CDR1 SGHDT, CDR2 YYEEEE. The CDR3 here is CASSLEGQNTEAFF. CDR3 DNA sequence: TGTGCCAGCAGCTTGGAGGGCCAGAACACTGAAGCTTTCTTT.

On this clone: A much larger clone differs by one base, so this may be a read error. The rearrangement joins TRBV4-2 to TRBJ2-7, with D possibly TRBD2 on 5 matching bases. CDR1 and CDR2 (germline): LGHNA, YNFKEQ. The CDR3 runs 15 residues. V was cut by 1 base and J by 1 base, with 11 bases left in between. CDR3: CASSQGPAESYEQYF. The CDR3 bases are TGTGCCAGCAGCCAAGGCCCAGCGGAGTCCTACGAGCAGTACTTC.

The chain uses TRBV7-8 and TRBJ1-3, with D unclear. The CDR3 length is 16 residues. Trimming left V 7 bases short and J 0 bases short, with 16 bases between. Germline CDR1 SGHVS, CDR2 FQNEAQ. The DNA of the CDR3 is TGTGCCAGCACCGGGGTGCACTTGAGCTCTGGAAACACCATATATTTT. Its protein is CASTGVHLSSGNTIYF.

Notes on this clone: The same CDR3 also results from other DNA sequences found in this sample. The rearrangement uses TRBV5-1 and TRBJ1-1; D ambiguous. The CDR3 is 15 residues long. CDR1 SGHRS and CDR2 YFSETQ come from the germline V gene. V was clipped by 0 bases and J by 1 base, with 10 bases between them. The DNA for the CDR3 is TGCGCCAGCAGCTTGGATGCCCGAACGAACACTGAAGCTTTCTTT. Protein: CASSLDARTNTEAFF.

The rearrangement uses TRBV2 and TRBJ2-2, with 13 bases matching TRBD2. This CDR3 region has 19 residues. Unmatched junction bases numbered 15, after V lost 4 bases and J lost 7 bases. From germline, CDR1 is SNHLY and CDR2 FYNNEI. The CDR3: CASSGRGPGTSGVIGELFF. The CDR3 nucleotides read TGTGCCAGCAGTGGGCGGGGCCCCGGGACTAGCGGGGTGATCGGGGAGCTGTTTTTT.

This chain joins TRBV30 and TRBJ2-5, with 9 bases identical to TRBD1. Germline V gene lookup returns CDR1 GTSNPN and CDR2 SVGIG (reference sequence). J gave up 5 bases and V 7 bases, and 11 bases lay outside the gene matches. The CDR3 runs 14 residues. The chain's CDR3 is CASTTGGGLETQYF. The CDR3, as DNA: TGTGCCTCTACAACAGGGGGCGGGTTGGAGACCCAGTACTTC.

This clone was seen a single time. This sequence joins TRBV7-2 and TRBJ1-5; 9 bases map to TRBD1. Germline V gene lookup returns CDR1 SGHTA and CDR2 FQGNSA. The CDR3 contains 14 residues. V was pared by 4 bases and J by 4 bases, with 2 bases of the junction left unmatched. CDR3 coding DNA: TGTGCCAGCAGCTCAGACAGGGGGAATCAGCCCCAGCATTTT. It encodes CASSSDRGNQPQHF.

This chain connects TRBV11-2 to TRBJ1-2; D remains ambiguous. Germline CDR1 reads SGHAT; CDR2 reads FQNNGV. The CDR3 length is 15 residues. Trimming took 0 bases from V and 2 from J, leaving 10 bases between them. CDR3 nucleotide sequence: TGTGCCAGCAGCTTAGAGTATGGCGGGAACTATGGCTACACCTTC. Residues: CASSLEYGGNYGYTF.

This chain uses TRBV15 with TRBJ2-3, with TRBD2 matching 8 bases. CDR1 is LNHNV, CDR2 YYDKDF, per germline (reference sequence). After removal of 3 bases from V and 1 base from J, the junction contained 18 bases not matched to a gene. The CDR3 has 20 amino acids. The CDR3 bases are TGTGCCACCAGCAGTAGGCCGGGGGTAGCGGGAAGAGGGGGCACAGATACGCAGTATTTT. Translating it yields CATSSRPGVAGRGGTDTQYF.

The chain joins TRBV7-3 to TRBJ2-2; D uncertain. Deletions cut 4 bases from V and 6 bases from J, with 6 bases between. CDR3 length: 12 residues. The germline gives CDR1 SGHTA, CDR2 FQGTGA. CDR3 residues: CASSSYSGELFF. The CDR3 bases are TGTGCCAGCAGCTCGTATTCCGGGGAGCTGTTTTTT.

CDR3: CASSITSGSRKDTQYF. DNA for the CDR3: TGCGCCAGCAGCATCACTAGCGGGAGTAGGAAAGATACGCAGTATTTT. V and J are TRBV5-1 and TRBJ2-3; 11 bases are shared with TRBD2. V lost 4 bases and J lost 5; bases outside the gene matches: 9. CDR1 and CDR2 (germline): SGHRS, YFSETQ. This CDR3 contains 16 residues.

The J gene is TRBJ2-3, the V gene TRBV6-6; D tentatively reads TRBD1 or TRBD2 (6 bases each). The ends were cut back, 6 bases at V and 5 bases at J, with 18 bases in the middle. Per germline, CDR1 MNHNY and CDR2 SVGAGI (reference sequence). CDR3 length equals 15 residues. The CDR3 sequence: CASRATGGAVDTQYF. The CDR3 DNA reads TGTGCCAGCAGGGCGACCGGGGGCGCGGTAGATACGCAGTATTTT.

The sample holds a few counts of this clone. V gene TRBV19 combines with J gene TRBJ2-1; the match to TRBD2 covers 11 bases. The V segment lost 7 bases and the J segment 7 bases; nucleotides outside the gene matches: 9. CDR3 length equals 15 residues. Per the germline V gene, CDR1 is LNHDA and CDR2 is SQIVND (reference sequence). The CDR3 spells CASTLGTSGINEQFF. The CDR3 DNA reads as TGTGCCAGTACTCTTGGGACTAGCGGAATTAATGAGCAGTTCTTC.

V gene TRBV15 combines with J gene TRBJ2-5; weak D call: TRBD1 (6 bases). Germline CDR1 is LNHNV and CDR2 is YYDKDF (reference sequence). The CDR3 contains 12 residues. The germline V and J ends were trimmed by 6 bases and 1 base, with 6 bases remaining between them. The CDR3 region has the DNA TGTGCCACCAGGGACAGCCAAGAGACCCAGTACTTC. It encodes CATRDSQETQYF.

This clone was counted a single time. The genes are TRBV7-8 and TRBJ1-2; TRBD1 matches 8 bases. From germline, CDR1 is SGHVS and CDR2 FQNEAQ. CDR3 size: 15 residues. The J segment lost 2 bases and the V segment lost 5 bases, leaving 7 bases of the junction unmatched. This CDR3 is CASSLGTGTNYGYTF. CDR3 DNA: TGTGCCAGCAGCCTAGGGACAGGAACCAACTATGGCTACACCTTC.

The chain's CDR3 is CAVDASGTIQFF. As DNA, the CDR3 is TGTGCCGTAGACGCCAGCGGCACTATTCAGTTCTTC. This rearrangement joins TRBV30 to TRBJ2-1, with D perhaps matching TRBD2 (5 bases). The CDR3 runs to 12 residues. V dropped 8 bases and J dropped 13 bases, with 21 bases sitting between them. CDR1 and CDR2 from the germline V gene are GTSNPN and SVGIG (reference sequence).

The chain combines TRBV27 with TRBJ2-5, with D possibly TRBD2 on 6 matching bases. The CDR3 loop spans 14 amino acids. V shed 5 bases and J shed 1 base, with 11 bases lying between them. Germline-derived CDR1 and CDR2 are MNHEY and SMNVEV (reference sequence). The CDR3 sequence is CASSLGGFQETQYF. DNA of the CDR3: TGTGCCAGCAGTCTTGGGGGGTTCCAAGAGACCCAGTACTTC.

Here the CDR3 DNA reads TGTGCCAGCAGCTTGCGTCCTAGCGGGATCCAAGAGACCCAGTACTTC. It translates to CASSLRPSGIQETQYF. This chain links TRBV7-6 with TRBJ2-5; 9 bases fit TRBD2. CDR1 SGHVS and CDR2 FNYEAQ come from the germline V gene. The ends lost 3 bases at V and 1 base at J; junction bases unmatched: 6. This CDR3 contains 16 residues.

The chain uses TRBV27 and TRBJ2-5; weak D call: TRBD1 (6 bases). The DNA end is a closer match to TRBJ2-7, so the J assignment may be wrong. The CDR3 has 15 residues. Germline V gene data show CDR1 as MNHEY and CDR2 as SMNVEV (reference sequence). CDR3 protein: CASSLAGTPPYEQYF. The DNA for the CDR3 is TGTGCCAGCAGTCTCGCCGGGACACCACCCTACGAGCAGTACTTC.

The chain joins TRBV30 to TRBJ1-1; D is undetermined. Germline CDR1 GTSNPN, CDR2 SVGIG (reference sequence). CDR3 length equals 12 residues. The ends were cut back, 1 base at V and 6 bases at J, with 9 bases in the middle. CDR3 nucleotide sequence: TGTGCCTGGAGTGGGTTACTCCCTGAAGCTTTCTTT. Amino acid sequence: CAWSGLLPEAFF.

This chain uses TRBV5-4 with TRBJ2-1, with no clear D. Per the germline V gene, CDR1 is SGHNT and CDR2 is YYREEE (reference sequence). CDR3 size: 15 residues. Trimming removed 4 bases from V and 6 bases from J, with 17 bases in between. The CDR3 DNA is TGTGCCAGCAGCGAGATGGTGGGGTCTCGCAATGAGCAGTTCTTC. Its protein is CASSEMVGSRNEQFF. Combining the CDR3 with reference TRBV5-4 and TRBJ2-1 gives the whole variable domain ETGVTQSPTHLIKTRGQQVTLRCSSQSGHNTVSWYQQALGQGPQFIFQYYREEENGRGNFPPRFSGLQFPNYSSELNVNALELDDSALYLCASSEMVGSRNEQFFGPGTRLTVL.